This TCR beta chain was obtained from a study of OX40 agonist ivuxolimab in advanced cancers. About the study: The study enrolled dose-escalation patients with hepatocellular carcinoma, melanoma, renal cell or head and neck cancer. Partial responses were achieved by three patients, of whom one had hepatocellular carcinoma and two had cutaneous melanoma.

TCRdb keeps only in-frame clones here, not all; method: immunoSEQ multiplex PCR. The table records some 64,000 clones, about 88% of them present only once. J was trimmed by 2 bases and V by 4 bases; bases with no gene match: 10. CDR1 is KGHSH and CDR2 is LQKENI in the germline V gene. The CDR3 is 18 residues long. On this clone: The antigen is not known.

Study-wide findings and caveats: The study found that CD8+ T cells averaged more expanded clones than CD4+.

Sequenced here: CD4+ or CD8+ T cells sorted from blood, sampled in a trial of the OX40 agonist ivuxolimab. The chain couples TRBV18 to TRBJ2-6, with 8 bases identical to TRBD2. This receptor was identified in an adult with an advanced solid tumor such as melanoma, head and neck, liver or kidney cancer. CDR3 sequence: CASSLRAGVNAGANVLTF. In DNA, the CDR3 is TGTGCCAGCTCACTGAGAGCGGGAGTCAACGCTGGGGCCAACGTCCTGACTTTC.